One and the same sample provided the 8 T cell receptor beta chains below, sequenced in a study of blood T cell repertoires in COVID-19. The protocol was immunoSEQ multiplex PCR, while the TCRdb copy is restricted to in-frame clones and leaves out a portion. The data contain roughly 120,000 clones, 90% of them singletons. Sequencing was performed on peripheral blood. These receptors were taken from a human donor with active COVID-19. The donor label of this sample is uncertain.

The V and J genes are TRBV6-5 and TRBJ1-2; 7 bases are a match to TRBD1. J gave up 1 base and V 8 bases, and 7 bases lay outside the gene matches. This CDR3 has 14 amino acids. The V gene's germline CDR1 is MNHEY and CDR2 SVGAGI. The CDR3 nucleotides are TGTGCCAGCTTCAGGGACAGATTTAACTATGGCTACACCTTC. This translates into CASFRDRFNYGYTF.

V is TRBV4-3 and J is TRBJ2-3; weak D call: TRBD2 (5 bases). This CDR3 is built from 15 residues. Trimming took 0 bases from V and 1 from J, leaving 8 bases between them. Germline V gene lookup returns CDR1 LGHNA and CDR2 YSLEER. The DNA of the CDR3 is TGCGCCAGCAGCCAAGAATCAGCGGGCACAGATACGCAGTATTTT. Its protein is CASSQESAGTDTQYF.

The CDR3 is CASSLLATKNIQYF. The CDR3 DNA reads TGTGCCAGCAGCCTACTAGCGACCAAAAACATTCAGTACTTC. The V call is TRBV6-6, the J call TRBJ2-4, with 7 bases that match TRBD2. The length of the CDR3 is 14 residues. Germline V CDR1 and CDR2: MNHNY, SVGAGI (reference sequence). The ends lost 6 bases at V and 2 bases at J; junction bases unmatched: 4.

This clone was counted only a few times. The rearrangement links TRBV15 to TRBJ1-4, with D unclear. V lost 8 bases and J 5 bases, leaving 15 bases between the germline ends. The CDR3 spans 14 residues. Germline V gives CDR1 LNHNV, CDR2 YYDKDF (reference sequence). This CDR3 reads CATSLEGGNEKLFF. The CDR3 nucleotides read TGTGCCACCTCCCTAGAGGGAGGGAATGAAAAACTGTTTTTT.

A few counts support this clone. The chain combines TRBV2 with TRBJ1-6; 7 bases fit TRBD1. V gave up 5 bases and J gave up 7 bases; unmatched junction bases: 8. The germline CDR1 and CDR2 sequences are SNHLY and FYNNEI. The CDR3 has 15 amino acids. CDR3 sequence (DNA): TGTGCCAGCAGTAGAACGACAGGGTTGAATTCACCCCTCCACTTT. Encoded protein: CASSRTTGLNSPLHF.

This chain connects TRBV19 to TRBJ2-7, with a tentative D call TRBD1 (6 bases). From germline, CDR1 is LNHDA and CDR2 SQIVND (reference sequence). The CDR3 length is 13 residues. The germline V and J ends were trimmed by 5 bases and 6 bases, with 14 bases remaining between them. In nucleotides, the CDR3 is TGTGCCAGTAGTTACGACAGGCTATCCGAGCAGTACTTC. Amino acids: CASSYDRLSEQYF.

The chain combines TRBV7-9 with TRBJ2-7; perhaps TRBD1 as D (6 bases). Trimming took off 2 bases at V and 0 bases at J, with 11 bases between the two ends. CDR3 length: 15 amino acids. The germline V gene has CDR1 SEHNR and CDR2 FQNEAQ (reference sequence). The CDR3 DNA follows: TGTGCCAGCAGCTTATATGACAGGAGCTCCTACGAGCAGTACTTC. As protein: CASSLYDRSSYEQYF.

The chain is built from TRBV4-1 and TRBJ1-1; D not certain. The ends were cut back, 0 bases at V and 0 bases at J, with 11 bases in the middle. The V gene's germline CDR1 is MGHRA and CDR2 YSYEKL. The CDR3 is 16 amino acids. The DNA of the CDR3 is TGCGCCAGCAGCCAAGATCCGGAGGGCATGAACACTGAAGCTTTCTTT. Its translation: CASSQDPEGMNTEAFF.